This T cell receptor beta chain is from a study of blood T cells in healthy people across ages. The use of a sample-barcoded 5' primer and a J-beta primer mix characterized a second PCR of roughly 6 to 11 cycles. TCRdb reprocessed the 5' RACE reads with MiXCR, giving one entry per CDR3 protein. The data hold 1.5 million to 1.9 million distinct CDR3 sequences, with approximately 39% observed a single time. Germline V gene data show CDR1 as PRHDT and CDR2 as FYEKMQ (reference sequence). The CDR3 has 13 residues. Trimming stripped 4 bases from V and 7 bases from J, with 13 bases between. Points from the study as a whole: When set beside aged donors, long-lived donors presented more naive CD4+ cells and higher diversity. Calculation of diversity from one million T cells yielded estimates considered to be underestimates. Correlation between TCR beta diversity and naive T cell percentage was strong.

With each sample, at least 6 micrograms of total RNA were extracted. A word on this clonotype: Its specificity is unknown.

The chain has TRBV13 and TRBJ1-1; D not certain. This clonotype was obtained from a woman aged 18-29 years in good health. The sequencing sample was made of blood. The CDR3 bases are TGTGCCAGCAGCTCCGAAGGGTTAGGTGAAGCTTTCTTT. Its translation is CASSSEGLGEAFF.